The 30 T cell receptor beta chains reported below all come from one sample, sequenced in a study of blood T cell repertoires in COVID-19 (dated by TCRdb to between 2020 and 2021). The library was produced with the immunoSEQ multiplex PCR assay. Entries here come from immuneACCESS through TCRdb and include only in-frame sequences with V and J called. Some clones fail to appear in such tables; in the studies checked, an unresolved V gene covers under half of the shortfall, and the cause of the remainder is unknown. The sample has a few hundred thousand clones on record, more than 70% of them singletons. The ten largest clones add up to roughly 2.9% of the sample. The sample was peripheral blood. The source of these receptors is a man aged 45-65 years with active or convalescent COVID-19.

This sequence joins TRBV19 and TRBJ2-1, with a tentative D call TRBD2 (6 bases). V was cut by 5 bases and J by 9 bases, with 14 bases left in between. This CDR3 spans 13 amino acids. Germline V lookup: CDR1 LNHDA, CDR2 SQIVND (reference sequence). CDR3 DNA: TGTGCCAGTAGTCGGGGGACCACTCCTGAGCAGTTCTTC. Translating gives CASSRGTTPEQFF.

The chain couples TRBV5-5 to TRBJ2-1; D is unresolved. This CDR3 contains 17 residues. V dropped 3 bases and J dropped 0 bases, with 16 bases sitting between them. From germline, CDR1 is SGHKS and CDR2 YYEKEE (reference sequence). The CDR3 bases are TGTGCCAGCAGCTCCCTCCAAGTCGCGAGCTCCTACAATGAGCAGTTCTTC. Protein: CASSSLQVASSYNEQFF. Filled out from reference TRBV5-5 and TRBJ2-1, the complete variable domain reads DAGVTQSPTHLIKTRGQQVTLRCSPISGHKSVSWYQQVLGQGPQFIFQYYEKEERGRGNFPDRFSARQFPNYSSELNVNALLLGDSALYLCASSSLQVASSYNEQFFGPGTRLTVL.

The chain links TRBV4-3 to TRBJ2-2, with TRBD1 identical over 12 bases. The V gene's germline CDR1 is LGHNA and CDR2 YSLEER. V trimming: 0 bases; J trimming: 7 bases; junction bases outside the gene matches: 6. The CDR3 runs 17 residues. CDR3 sequence: CASSQDRDRGLGGELFF. CDR3 in DNA: TGCGCCAGCAGCCAAGATCGGGACAGGGGGCTTGGCGGGGAGCTGTTTTTT.

This rearrangement joins TRBV29-1 to TRBJ2-1, with 8 nucleotides matching TRBD2. Looked up from germline, CDR1 is SQVTM and CDR2 is ANQGSEA. V was clipped by 3 bases and J by 4 bases; unmatched bases: 5. This CDR3 region has 14 residues. CDR3 in amino acids: CSVEIAGPYNEQFF. The CDR3 bases are TGCAGCGTTGAGATAGCGGGGCCTTACAATGAGCAGTTCTTC.

The chain is built from TRBV30 and TRBJ1-4, with 8 nucleotides matching TRBD1. CDR3 size: 14 residues. Germline CDR1 and CDR2: GTSNPN and SVGIG (reference sequence). V dropped 4 bases and J dropped 8; count of bases not matched to a gene: 9. The CDR3 reads CAWNPDRVGEKLFF. The CDR3, as DNA: TGTGCCTGGAATCCGGACAGGGTAGGAGAAAAACTGTTTTTT.

This clone was seen more than once but under ten times. This chain connects TRBV10-3 to TRBJ2-3, with TRBD2 matching 8 bases. The CDR3 consists of 18 residues. Trimming cost V 8 bases and J 0 bases; bases outside gene matches: 16. Germline CDR1 is ENHRY and CDR2 is SYGVKD. This CDR3 is CAIGSGVNSYASTDTQYF. CDR3 nucleotides: TGTGCCATCGGTAGCGGGGTTAATTCATATGCTAGCACAGATACGCAGTATTTT.

The V and J genes are TRBV19 and TRBJ2-2; D possibly corresponds to TRBD2 (5 bases). V was shortened by 3 bases and J by 5 bases, with 16 bases between the two germline ends. The CDR3 totals 16 residues. CDR1 and CDR2 (germline): LNHDA, SQIVND (reference sequence). The CDR3 nucleotides read TGTGCCAGTAGTATTTGGGCTAGCCGGTGGACCGGGGAGCTGTTTTTT. Encoded protein: CASSIWASRWTGELFF.

This clone was seen just once. This rearrangement joins TRBV6-5 to TRBJ1-5, with 7 positions matching TRBD1. CDR1 and CDR2 from the germline V gene are MNHEY and SVGAGI. CDR3 length equals 15 residues. Trimming took 7 bases from V and 1 from J; bases not matched to a gene: 7. The CDR3 spells CASTGDRASNQPQHF. Written as DNA, the CDR3 is TGTGCCAGCACCGGAGACAGGGCAAGCAATCAGCCCCAGCATTTT.

The chain joins TRBV28 to TRBJ2-1, with no clear D. CDR1 MDHEN and CDR2 SYDVKM come from the germline V gene. Trimming pared 3 bases from V and 0 bases from J, leaving 21 bases between. The CDR3 extends over 19 amino acids. CDR3 region: CASSFYLTDTGSSYNEQFF. CDR3 in DNA: TGTGCCAGCAGTTTCTATCTTACAGATACCGGTAGCTCCTACAATGAGCAGTTCTTC.

This chain joins TRBV7-9 and TRBJ2-5; D perhaps matches TRBD2 (6 bases). The CDR3 extends over 16 amino acids. The germline V and J ends were trimmed by 2 bases and 1 base, with 14 bases remaining between them. CDR1 is SEHNR, CDR2 FQNEAQ, per germline (reference sequence). The CDR3 loop reads CASSLRPSAGQETQYF. The CDR3 nucleotides read TGTGCCAGCAGCTTAAGGCCTAGCGCGGGCCAAGAGACCCAGTACTTC.

This sequence joins TRBV14 and TRBJ2-1; the D is unclear. Germline V gives CDR1 SGHDN, CDR2 FVKESK. V lost 0 bases and J lost 3, with 9 bases in between. This CDR3 is built from 15 residues. CDR3 sequence: CASSQEIGVYNEQFF. CDR3 DNA: TGTGCCAGCAGCCAAGAAATAGGAGTCTACAATGAGCAGTTCTTC.

This clone was seen at least ten times. The CDR3 DNA is TGTGCCAGCAGTTACTCGAGAACAGGGGGGGAAAAACTGTTTTTT. The encoded protein is CASSYSRTGGEKLFF. The chain joins TRBV6-5 to TRBJ1-4; 8 nucleotides align to TRBD1. The CDR3 is 15 amino acids. The ends lost 0 bases at V and 8 bases at J; junction bases unmatched: 5. CDR1 is MNHEY, CDR2 SVGAGI, per germline.

The chain employs TRBV2 and TRBJ1-1; 8 nucleotides line up with TRBD1. Germline V gives CDR1 SNHLY, CDR2 FYNNEI. With 4 bases clipped from V and 3 bases from J, the junction kept 7 bases outside the gene matches. This CDR3 contains 15 residues. The CDR3 DNA follows: TGTGCCAGCAGTGGGACAGGGAGGTACTACACTGAAGCTTTCTTT. Translation gives CASSGTGRYYTEAFF.

The CDR3 protein is CATRLIQSADTQYF. CDR3 in DNA: TGTGCCACCCGACTAATACAAAGCGCGGATACGCAGTATTTT. The chain employs TRBV6-5 and TRBJ2-3, with D possibly being TRBD2 (5 bases). Germline CDR1 MNHEY, CDR2 SVGAGI. Trimming left V 10 bases short and J 6 bases short, with 20 bases between. The CDR3 has 14 residues.

V gene TRBV5-4 combines with J gene TRBJ2-1, with TRBD2 identical over 10 bases. Unmatched junction bases numbered 1, after V lost 1 base and J lost 0 bases. Germline-derived CDR1 and CDR2 are SGHNT and YYREEE (reference sequence). The CDR3 is 16 residues long. In nucleotides, the CDR3 is TGTGCCAGCAGCTTGCCTAGCGGGAGCTCCTACAATGAGCAGTTCTTC. It codes for CASSLPSGSSYNEQFF.

V is TRBV2 and J is TRBJ2-1; 7 positions agree with TRBD1. Germline CDR1 reads SNHLY; CDR2 reads FYNNEI. With V trimmed by 7 bases and J by 9 bases, 9 bases remained unmatched. The length of the CDR3 is 13 residues. The CDR3 loop reads CASTGQEKGEQFF. The CDR3 DNA reads TGTGCCAGCACCGGACAGGAGAAGGGTGAGCAGTTCTTC.

The rearrangement links TRBV27 to TRBJ1-2, with a tentative D call TRBD1 (5 bases). Germline V gene data show CDR1 as MNHEY and CDR2 as SMNVEV (reference sequence). The CDR3 covers 14 residues. Trimming pared 3 bases from V and 5 bases from J, leaving 13 bases between. The CDR3 spells CASSFKGNGYGYTF. The CDR3 region has the DNA TGTGCCAGCAGTTTTAAGGGGAACGGGTATGGCTACACCTTC.

This clone appeared a few times. This chain uses TRBV5-4 with TRBJ1-2; perhaps TRBD1 as D (6 bases). The germline gives CDR1 SGHNT, CDR2 YYREEE (reference sequence). V gave up 5 bases and J gave up 3 bases, with 14 bases separating them. The length of the CDR3 is 14 residues. In DNA form, the CDR3 reads TGTGCCAGCAGATCTCTCAAGGGGGACTATGGCTACACCTTC. It encodes CASRSLKGDYGYTF.

As DNA, the CDR3 is TGTGCCAGCAGCCAGGACAGCTATAATTCACCCCTCCACTTT. This sequence encodes CASSQDSYNSPLHF. The chain couples TRBV5-5 to TRBJ1-6; tentatively, D is TRBD1 (6 bases). The CDR3 totals 14 residues. Germline CDR1 SGHKS, CDR2 YYEKEE (reference sequence). V dropped 4 bases and J dropped 3 bases, with 8 bases sitting between them.

This clone is a singleton in its sample. The chain carries TRBV6-6 and TRBJ2-1; no clear D. Germline V gives CDR1 MNHNY, CDR2 SVGAGI (reference sequence). CDR3 length: 16 amino acids. Trimming removed 6 bases from V and 7 bases from J, with 22 bases in between. CDR3 loop: CASRPTDLTLPNEQFF. DNA for the CDR3: TGTGCCAGCAGGCCAACTGACTTGACCCTCCCTAATGAGCAGTTCTTC.

The chain couples TRBV7-9 to TRBJ1-5; D is perhaps TRBD1 (5 bases). V gave up 2 bases and J gave up 5 bases, with 10 bases separating them. Germline loops: CDR1 SEHNR, CDR2 FQNEAQ (reference sequence). This CDR3 region has 14 residues. CDR3 DNA sequence: TGTGCCAGCAGCTTAAGCACAGGAGATCAGCCCCAGCATTTT. Amino acid sequence: CASSLSTGDQPQHF.

This clone occurred a few times. The V gene is TRBV27, the J gene TRBJ1-1; the D gene is possibly TRBD1 (5 bases). The CDR3 loop spans 16 amino acids. V dropped 4 bases and J dropped 5 bases, with 20 bases sitting between them. Germline-derived CDR1 and CDR2 are MNHEY and SMNVEV (reference sequence). CDR3 nucleotide sequence: TGTGCCAGCAGTTCTCACGGAGGGACCGTGGGGACTGAAGCTTTCTTT. Protein product: CASSSHGGTVGTEAFF.

The chain uses TRBV6-5 and TRBJ1-6; 8 positions agree with TRBD1. The CDR3 consists of 15 residues. With 4 bases clipped from V and 7 bases from J, the junction kept 6 bases outside the gene matches. Germline V gives CDR1 MNHEY, CDR2 SVGAGI. CDR3 nucleotides: TGTGCCAGCAGTTCTACCCGGGACAGGAATTCACCCCTCCACTTT. It translates to CASSSTRDRNSPLHF.

The V gene is TRBV4-3, the J gene TRBJ1-2, with 8 bases identical to TRBD1. CDR1 and CDR2 (germline): LGHNA, YSLEER. V trimming: 2 bases; J trimming: 8 bases; junction bases outside the gene matches: 10. The CDR3 length is 15 residues. Written as DNA, the CDR3 is TGCGCCAGCAGCCAACTCGAAGACAGGGGTGGCGGCTACACCTTC. Its translation is CASSQLEDRGGGYTF.

The chain uses TRBV6-2 or TRBV6-3 and TRBJ2-1, with unresolved D. The CDR3 has 15 amino acids. V was shortened by 5 bases and J by 0 bases, with 11 bases between the two germline ends. Germline CDR1 and CDR2: MNHEY and SVGEGT. In nucleotides, the CDR3 is TGTGCCAGCAGTACGAGGTGGAGCTCCTACAATGAGCAGTTCTTC. It codes for CASSTRWSSYNEQFF.

This clone appeared a few times. The chain is built from TRBV9 and TRBJ2-2; 9 positions match TRBD2. Germline V lookup: CDR1 SGDLS, CDR2 YYNGEE. The CDR3 sequence is 16 residues long. V dropped 2 bases and J dropped 1; count of bases not matched to a gene: 3. This CDR3 reads CASSVGGRGNTGELFF. The CDR3 DNA reads as TGTGCCAGCAGCGTCGGCGGGAGGGGGAACACCGGGGAGCTGTTTTTT. The variable domain in full, with the rest retrieved from reference TRBV9 and TRBJ2-2, is DSGVTQTPKHLITATGQRVTLRCSPRSGDLSVYWYQQSLDQGLQFLIQYYNGEERAKGNILERFSAQQFPDLHSELNLSSLELGDSALYFCASSVGGRGNTGELFFGEGSRLTVL.

V and J are TRBV6-2 or TRBV6-3 and TRBJ1-5; D might be TRBD1 (6 bases). The V gene's germline CDR1 is MNHEY and CDR2 SVGEGT. The CDR3 consists of 16 residues. Trimming removed 4 bases at V and 0 bases at J, with 13 bases between. The CDR3 sequence: CASSSVDRTSNQPQHF. The CDR3 DNA reads TGTGCCAGCAGTTCCGTCGACAGGACTAGCAATCAGCCCCAGCATTTT.

The chain combines TRBV21-1 with TRBJ2-7; the D call TRBD2 from the table was never checked on the DNA. TRBV21-1 is an annotated pseudogene. This CDR3 contains 15 residues. CDR3 bases: TGTGCCAGCAGCGGAAGGGGACTGGAGGACTACGAGCAGTACTTC. Translation: CASSGRGLEDYEQYF.

This clone was detected only a few times. The CDR3 DNA reads TGTGCCAGCAGCTTAGAGGGGGCTAGCGCTGAAGCTTTCTTT. Translation gives CASSLEGASAEAFF. The V and J genes are TRBV7-2 and TRBJ1-1; 7 nucleotides agree with TRBD1. Per germline, CDR1 SGHTA and CDR2 FQGNSA. V gave up 1 base and J gave up 6 bases; unmatched junction bases: 5. There are 14 residues in the CDR3.

The chain combines TRBV5-4 with TRBJ1-1; 10 bases are shared with TRBD1. Germline V lookup: CDR1 SGHNT, CDR2 YYREEE (reference sequence). The J segment lost 1 base and the V segment lost 9 bases, leaving 6 bases of the junction unmatched. This CDR3 region has 14 residues. CDR3 loop: CATGQGGRNTEAFF. DNA for the CDR3: TGTGCCACCGGACAGGGGGGCCGGAACACTGAAGCTTTCTTT.